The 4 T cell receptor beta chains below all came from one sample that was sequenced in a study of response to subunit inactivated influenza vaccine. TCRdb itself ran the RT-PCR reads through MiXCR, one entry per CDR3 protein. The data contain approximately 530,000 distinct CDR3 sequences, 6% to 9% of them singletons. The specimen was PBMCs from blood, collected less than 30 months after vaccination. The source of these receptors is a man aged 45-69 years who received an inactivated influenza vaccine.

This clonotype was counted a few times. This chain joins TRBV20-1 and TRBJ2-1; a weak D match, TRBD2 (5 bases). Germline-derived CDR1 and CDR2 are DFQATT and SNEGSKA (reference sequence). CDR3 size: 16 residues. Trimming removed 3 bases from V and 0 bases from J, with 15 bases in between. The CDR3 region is CSASSSRRSSYNEQFF. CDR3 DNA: TGCAGTGCTAGCTCCTCGCGGAGGAGCTCCTACAATGAGCAGTTCTTC.

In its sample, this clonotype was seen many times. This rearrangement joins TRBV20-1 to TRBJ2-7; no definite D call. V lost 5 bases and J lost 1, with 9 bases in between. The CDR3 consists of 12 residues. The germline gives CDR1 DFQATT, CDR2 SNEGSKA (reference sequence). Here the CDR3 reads CSAPGPSYEQYF. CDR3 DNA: TGCAGTGCTCCGGGCCCATCCTACGAGCAGTACTTC.

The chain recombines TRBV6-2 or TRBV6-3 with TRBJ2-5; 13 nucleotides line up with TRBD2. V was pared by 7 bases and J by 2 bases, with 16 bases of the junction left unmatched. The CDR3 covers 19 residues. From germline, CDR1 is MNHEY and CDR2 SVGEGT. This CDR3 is CASIENPSGLAGAQETQYF. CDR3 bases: TGTGCCAGCATCGAGAATCCCTCTGGACTAGCGGGGGCTCAAGAGACCCAGTACTTC.

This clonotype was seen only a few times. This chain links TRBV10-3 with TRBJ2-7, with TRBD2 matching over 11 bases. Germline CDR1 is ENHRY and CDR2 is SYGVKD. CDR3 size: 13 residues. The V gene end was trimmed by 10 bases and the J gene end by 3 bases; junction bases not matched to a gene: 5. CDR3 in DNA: TGTGCCACCGGGACTAGCGGCCGCTACGAGCAGTACTTC. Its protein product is CATGTSGRYEQYF.